There are a few counts of the clone carrying this T cell receptor (beta chain). The CDR3 extends over 13 amino acids. V was cut by 6 bases and J by 6 bases, with 15 bases left in between. Germline-derived CDR1 and CDR2 are SNHLY and FYNNEI. Time point described: newly diagnosed GD, antithyroid drugs for less than 3 months. Researchers made the TCR library from RNA that was extracted from PBMCs. Libraries of TCR beta came from iRepertoire HTBI primers plus Arm-PCR of CDR3 regions. Each CDR3 protein is one row after TCRdb ran MiXCR on the multiplex PCR reads. The table shows 400,000 to 500,000 distinct CDR3 sequences, with 16% occurring only once. The source of the sample is a study of regulatory T cells in long-lasting Graves disease. The data also belong to a second study, concerning T cells in Graves' hyperthyroidism and ophthalmopathy.

This sequence originates from a young woman with Graves disease. The starting material was peripheral blood mononuclear cells (PBMCs), obtained at new diagnosis, from a patient treated with antithyroid drugs. The chain employs TRBV2 and TRBJ2-7; D is unclear. The CDR3 coding sequence is TGTGCCAGCAGCGGGCTTGTCCTCCTCGAGCAGTACTTC. Its translation is CASSGLVLLEQYF.